This TCR beta chain was retrieved from a study of T cell clonotyping in hematopoietic cell transplantation. Time point noted: recipient sample about 28 days before transplant, after cytoreduction. CDR3 length: 17 residues. The germline gives CDR1 MGHDK, CDR2 SYGVNS. Unmatched junction bases numbered 11, after V lost 4 bases and J lost 4 bases. Generated by immunoSEQ multiplex PCR, the TCRdb table keeps only in-frame clones and is missing some. This table holds tens of thousands of clones, 90% to 96% found once. For this clone: Its antigen is unknown.

Study-level results: CD4 and CD8 repertoire contributions could not be separated without sorting. Pathologically expanded recipient clonotypes increased progressively from day 30 to day 180 as diversity fell. Graft donor and pretransplant recipient Inverse Simpson Index values predicted broader posttransplant TCR diversity.

The rearrangement uses TRBV25-1 and TRBJ2-1; the match to TRBD2 covers 9 bases. The sequence was collected from a woman aged 45-65 years with acute myeloid leukemia. Some clones in this sample may be carry-over from other donors' samples. The material was peripheral blood mononuclear cells, obtained before stem cell transplant. CDR3 amino acids: CASSGYLSGGRYNEQFF. Here the CDR3 DNA reads TGTGCCAGCAGTGGGTACCTGAGCGGGGGGCGATACAATGAGCAGTTCTTC.